The clone carrying this TCR beta chain was picked up a small number of times. This entry is derived from a study of T-cell memory formation after mild COVID-19. Each CDR3 protein is one row after TCRdb ran MiXCR on the 5' RACE reads. The data show about 240,000 distinct CDR3 sequences, approximately 9% seen once. The sequenced sample consisted of PBMCs or a T cell subset sorted from them (not recorded which). This TCR came from a man aged 18 to 30 who had mild COVID-19 (a few samples of this study predate the infection). Cell type and time point are not known.

CDR3 sequence reads: CASRGTGWNYGYTF. CDR3 DNA sequence: TGTGCCAGCAGGGGGACAGGGTGGAACTATGGCTACACCTTC. The chain has TRBV12-3 or TRBV12-4 and TRBJ1-2, with TRBD1 identical over 9 bases. V lost 6 bases, J lost 2 bases, and 4 bases stayed unmatched. This CDR3 contains 14 residues.